One and the same sample provided the 10 T cell receptor beta chains below, sequenced in a study of T cell repertoires in cytomegalovirus infection. TCRdb reprocessed the reads with MiXCR, giving one entry per CDR3 protein. The data hold around 140,000 distinct CDR3 sequences, with under 8.5% observed a single time. The sample taken for sequencing was PBMCs. The receptor set was obtained from a human donor in good health (CMV status not recorded). Some clones in this sample may be carry-over from other donors' samples.

This clonotype showed up many times. CDR3 sequence reads: CASSLAGTTGSYEQYF. CDR3 coding DNA: TGTGCCAGCAGCTTAGCTGGGACCACGGGATCCTACGAGCAGTACTTC. The V call is TRBV7-2, the J call TRBJ2-7; the D call may be TRBD1 or TRBD2 (5 bases each). The CDR3 is 16 amino acids. Germline lookup yields CDR1 SGHTA and CDR2 FQGNSA. The ends were cut back, 0 bases at V and 1 base at J, with 13 bases in the middle.

The V and J genes are TRBV6-2 or TRBV6-3 and TRBJ2-4, with D maybe TRBD2 (6 bases). CDR1 and CDR2 from the germline V gene are MNHEY and SVGEGT. With 5 bases removed from V and 0 bases from J, the gap between germline ends came to 8 bases. This CDR3 spans 14 amino acids. The CDR3 nucleotides are TGTGCCAGCAGTCCGGGACTAGCCAAAAACATTCAGTACTTC. Its translation is CASSPGLAKNIQYF.

This clonotype was recorded a few times. The chain has TRBV27 and TRBJ2-3; D remains ambiguous. The CDR3 is made up of 14 amino acids. V was clipped by 11 bases and J by 2 bases, with 17 bases between them. Germline CDR1 and CDR2: MNHEY and SMNVEV (reference sequence). The CDR3 spells CAVRAADFTDTQYF. The CDR3 DNA reads as TGTGCCGTCCGGGCGGCCGACTTCACAGATACGCAGTATTTT.

This clonotype was observed at least ten times. The chain links TRBV7-2 to TRBJ1-6, with D perhaps TRBD1 (5 bases). Germline-derived CDR1 and CDR2 are SGHTA and FQGNSA. V was clipped by 3 bases and J by 10 bases, with 22 bases between them. The CDR3 spans 17 residues. This chain's CDR3 is CASSFLPRTLGESPLHF. In DNA form, the CDR3 reads TGTGCCAGCAGCTTCCTCCCTCGGACGCTGGGGGAATCACCCCTCCACTTT.

The sample holds a few counts of this clonotype. The likely explanation is a read error, given a far larger clone one base away. The chain employs TRBV7-2 and TRBJ2-7; D gene ambiguous. The V gene's germline CDR1 is SGHTA and CDR2 FQGNSA. This CDR3 has 11 residues. V lost 5 bases, J lost 0 bases, and 2 bases lay in between. The CDR3 sequence is CASSVSYEQYF. CDR3 sequence (DNA): TGTGCCAGCAGCGTCTCCTACGAGCAGTACTTC.

This clonotype was found many times. The chain recombines TRBV7-9 with TRBJ2-3, with D possibly TRBD2 on 6 matching bases. Germline CDR1 is SEHNR and CDR2 is FQNEAQ (reference sequence). The CDR3 covers 16 residues. Trimming removed 2 bases from V and 4 bases from J, with 16 bases in between. DNA of the CDR3: TGTGCCAGCAGCTTATTCTCCGGGGGATCGGCAGATACGCAGTATTTT. Residues: CASSLFSGGSADTQYF.

This clonotype was picked up a small number of times. This chain links TRBV20-1 with TRBJ2-7; D tentatively fits TRBD1 or TRBD2 (5 bases each). The CDR3 runs to 13 residues. The germline V gene encodes CDR1 DFQATT and CDR2 SNEGSKA (reference sequence). V lost 5 bases to trimming and J lost 4 bases, with 15 bases between them. Written as DNA, the CDR3 is TGCAGTGCTTCCCTTGGGACCGGTTACGAGCAGTACTTC. This translates into CSASLGTGYEQYF.

This clonotype was observed a few times. V gene TRBV20-1 combines with J gene TRBJ2-7; D gene ambiguous. This CDR3 comprises 12 residues. V was pared by 3 bases and J by 2 bases, with 8 bases between. Germline V CDR1 and CDR2: DFQATT, SNEGSKA (reference sequence). CDR3 sequence: CSASFIAYEQYF. The CDR3, as DNA: TGCAGTGCTAGTTTCATAGCCTACGAGCAGTACTTC.

V is TRBV3-1 and J is TRBJ2-5, with 12 bases matching TRBD1. CDR1 LGHDT and CDR2 YNNKEL come from the germline V gene (reference sequence). The CDR3 sequence is 17 residues long. The ends lost 0 bases at V and 5 bases at J; junction bases unmatched: 7. This chain's CDR3 is CASSQERDRGRRETQYF. The CDR3 bases are TGTGCCAGCAGCCAAGAAAGGGACAGGGGGCGCAGGGAGACCCAGTACTTC.

This chain uses TRBV19 with TRBJ1-5; D possibly corresponds to TRBD1 (5 bases). CDR3 size: 13 residues. Germline loops: CDR1 LNHDA, CDR2 SQIVND (reference sequence). V was trimmed by 7 bases and J by 2 bases, leaving 9 bases between them. CDR3 nucleotides: TGTGCCAGTACAGGGCTGGGCAATCAGCCCCAGCATTTT. Its translation is CASTGLGNQPQHF.